Listed below are T cell receptor beta chains from one sample, sequenced in a study of shared clonotypes between healthy human individuals. Sequenced by immunoSEQ multiplex PCR; TCRdb stores in-frame clones only, minus some. The table records hundreds of thousands of clones, around 75% of them present only once. The specimen was PBMCs. These receptors were taken from a woman aged 40 to 50 in good health. Some clones in this sample may be carry-over from other donors' samples. CDR3s include the opening cysteine and the closing phenylalanine or tryptophan. Fields, in order: V gene, CDR3 length, J gene, D gene, clone size, CDR3 DNA, CDR3 protein. D genes are given only for firm matches. Where a row states a size, it is once, few, many or the class of an expanded clone; other rows omit it.

>TRBV30|15|TRBJ1-3|NA|NA
TGTGCCTGGATCAGGGAGACGTCCCCGGGAAACACCATATATTTT
CAWIRETSPGNTIYF
>TRBV5-1|16|TRBJ2-1|TRBD2|NA
TGCGCCAGCAGCGACCCGGGACTAGCGGGAGACAATGAGCAGTTCTTC
CASSDPGLAGDNEQFF
>TRBV5-1|15|TRBJ2-7|TRBD1|NA
TGCGCCAGCAGCTCTGGGACAGGACGCTCCTACGAGCAGTACTTC
CASSSGTGRSYEQYF
>TRBV2|14|TRBJ2-1|TRBD2|NA
TGTGCCAGCAAGCCGACTGGGGGGGGGAATGAGCAGTTCTTC
CASKPTGGGNEQFF
>TRBV27|15|TRBJ1-5|NA|once
TGTGCCAGCAGTTGGGGACAAACTAGCAATCAGCCCCAGCATTTT
CASSWGQTSNQPQHF
>TRBV5-4|16|TRBJ1-2|NA|NA
TGTGCCAGCAGCAGCCTGGGCGGCGGGACCAACTATGGCTACACCTTC
CASSSLGGGTNYGYTF
>TRBV7-3|16|TRBJ2-4|TRBD1|NA
TGTGCCAGCAGCCCCTCCCCCGGACAGGGAGAAAACATTCAGTACTTC
CASSPSPGQGENIQYF
>TRBV28|12|TRBJ1-2|NA|NA
TGTGCCAGCCGTAGCCCCCCGTATGGCTACACCTTC
CASRSPPYGYTF
>TRBV11-3|14|TRBJ2-3|NA|NA
TGTGCCAGCAGCGGGGGGCCCCTCACAGATACGCAGTATTTT
CASSGGPLTDTQYF
>TRBV18|16|TRBJ1-3|NA|NA
TGTGCCAGCTCACCCGGTCAGGAAGTCTCTGGAAACACCATATATTTT
CASSPGQEVSGNTIYF
>TRBV10-3|15|TRBJ2-3|TRBD2|NA
TGTGCCATCAGTGAGTCCCTAGCGGGCACAGATACGCAGTATTTT
CAISESLAGTDTQYF
>TRBV30|19|TRBJ2-1|NA|once
TGTGCCTGGAGTGCCCTCTCTCAGGGGATAAGGGGGGTTTACAATGAGCAGTTCTTC
CAWSALSQGIRGVYNEQFF
>TRBV13|16|TRBJ2-2|TRBD1|NA
TGTGCCAGCAGAGTAGCGGACAGGGGGGACACCGGGGAGCTGTTTTTT
CASRVADRGDTGELFF
>TRBV28|12|TRBJ2-7|TRBD2|NA
TGTGCCAGCAGGACTAGCTGGGACGAGCAGTACTTC
CASRTSWDEQYF
>TRBV29-1|12|TRBJ1-2|NA|NA
TGCAGCGTGACCGGGACAACTTATGGCTACACCTTC
CSVTGTTYGYTF
>TRBV28|15|TRBJ2-7|NA|NA
TGTGCCAGCACCCTCAGCCCCAGTAGCTCCTACGAGCAGTACTTC
CASTLSPSSSYEQYF
>TRBV2|15|TRBJ2-1|NA|once
TGTGCCAGCAGTGAGCGTAGCGGCTCCTACAATGAGCAGTTCTTC
CASSERSGSYNEQFF
>TRBV28|12|TRBJ2-2|NA|NA
TGTGCCAGCAGTTTACGGCAGGGGAGGGTGTTTTTT
CASSLRQGRVFF
>TRBV6-5|14|TRBJ1-1|NA|once
TGTGCCAGCAGTTACGCGGGTGGCGGCACTGAAGCTTTCTTT
CASSYAGGGTEAFF
>TRBV6-5|15|TRBJ2-3|TRBD2|NA
TGTGCCAGCAGTATTAGCGGGAGGACTACAGATACGCAGTATTTT
CASSISGRTTDTQYF
>TRBV29-1|16|TRBJ2-2|TRBD1|NA
TGCAGCACGAGGGACAGGGTGAAATTAAGCGCCGGGGAGCTGTTTTTT
CSTRDRVKLSAGELFF
>TRBV5-1|14|TRBJ2-5|TRBD1|NA
TGCGCCAGCAGAGAACAGGGGTCCCAAGAGACCCAGTACTTC
CASREQGSQETQYF
>TRBV18|15|TRBJ2-5|NA|NA
TGTGCCAGCTCACCAACGGGGACTTTACAAGAGACCCAGTACTTC
CASSPTGTLQETQYF
>TRBV2|15|TRBJ2-7|TRBD1|NA
TGTGCCAGCAGCGAAGGACCGGGACAGGGATACGAGCAGTACTTC
CASSEGPGQGYEQYF
>TRBV19|14|TRBJ1-5|TRBD1|NA
TGTGCCAGTAGTATAAAGACAGGGGGTCAGCCCCAGCATTTT
CASSIKTGGQPQHF
>TRBV6-1|11|TRBJ2-5|NA|NA
TGTGCCAGCGTTAGACAAGAGACCCAGTACTTC
CASVRQETQYF
>TRBV7-9|13|TRBJ2-7|TRBD1|NA
TGTGCCAGCAGCCGAGGACAGGACTACGAGCAGTACTTC
CASSRGQDYEQYF
>TRBV2|15|TRBJ2-7|NA|once
TGTGCCAGCAGTACGCCTAGAGTTGATTCCTACGAGCAGTACTTC
CASSTPRVDSYEQYF
>TRBV28|15|TRBJ2-2|TRBD2|NA
TGTGCCAGCAGTTTCGGGCTAGCGGACACCGGGGAGCTGTTTTTT
CASSFGLADTGELFF